A selection of T cell receptor beta chains follows, all from one sample in a study of cytomegalovirus exposure and HLA in healthy donors. The repertoire was sequenced with immunoSEQ multiplex PCR; TCRdb's copy has only in-frame clones and lacks some. The sample includes fewer than 250,000 clones, nearly 80% seen only once; the top ten take roughly 2%. The sample comprised PBMCs. The receptors here all came from a man between 18 and 29 years old in good health and CMV-seronegative. Both conserved end residues are part of each CDR3. The D gene is left open where the match is weak. Expanded clones get a size class; other rows say once, few or many, or leave the size out.

J	size	D	V	DNA	CDR3
TRBJ2-2	once	.	TRBV10-3	TGTGCCATCACCCGTGGAGGGAACACCGGGGAGCTGTTTTTT	CAITRGGNTGELFF
TRBJ2-7	few	.	TRBV4-2	TGTGCCAGCAGCCAAGATGTTCCTAGAGGGAGCGCCTACGAGCAGTACTTC	CASSQDVPRGSAYEQYF
TRBJ1-6	.	TRBD1	TRBV7-3	TGTGCCAGCAGCCCCGGGGGACAGGGTTCATATTCACCCCTCCACTTT	CASSPGGQGSYSPLHF
TRBJ2-6	.	.	TRBV27	TGTGCCAGCAGTTTATCAGGGGGGGCTGGGGCCAACGTCCTGACTTTC	CASSLSGGAGANVLTF
TRBJ1-3	.	.	TRBV6-1	TGTGCCAGCAGTGCCACCCTCAAACAGGGTCCCGGAAACACCATATATTTT	CASSATLKQGPGNTIYF
TRBJ2-7	.	.	TRBV7-8	TGTGCCAGCAGCTTGGGCCCCACCGCCTACGAGCAGTACTTC	CASSLGPTAYEQYF
TRBJ1-3	.	.	TRBV6-1	TGTGCCAGCGAGCACTCTGGAAACACCATATATTTT	CASEHSGNTIYF
TRBJ1-1	.	TRBD1	TRBV7-3	TGTGCCAGCAGCTCCGGACAGGACACTGAAGCTTTCTTT	CASSSGQDTEAFF
TRBJ2-7	once	.	TRBV14	TGTGCCAGCAGCCAAGATCAAGGGGCCTACGAGCAGTACTTC	CASSQDQGAYEQYF
TRBJ2-5	.	.	TRBV20-1	TGCAGTGCTAGGAGGGGGGAGACCCAGTACTTC	CSARRGETQYF
TRBJ1-4	.	TRBD1	TRBV6-5	TGTGCCAGCAGTTCCGTACAGGGGGGCAATGAAAAACTGTTTTTT	CASSSVQGGNEKLFF
TRBJ1-5	few	TRBD1	TRBV4-1	TGCGCCAGCAGCCAAACGATCCAGGGGGATCAGCCCCAGCATTTT	CASSQTIQGDQPQHF
TRBJ1-5	.	.	TRBV5-1	TGCGCCAGCAGTAGGTTAGGGGAATCGGGTCAGCCCCAGCATTTT	CASSRLGESGQPQHF
TRBJ1-1	few	.	TRBV6-1	TGTGCCAGCAGCAATAGTGAAGCTTTCTTT	CASSNSEAFF
TRBJ2-3	.	.	TRBV16	TGTGCCAGCAGCCCTAAAACGGGTGAGACGCAGTATTTT	CASSPKTGETQYF
TRBJ2-7	once	.	TRBV27	TGTGCCAGCAGTTTAAGCCGCGGCCCCCTAACACGCGCGCAGTACTTC	CASSLSRGPLTRAQYF
TRBJ1-3	.	.	TRBV2	TGTGCCAGCAGCCCGGGACACTCTCCTGGAAACACCATATATTTT	CASSPGHSPGNTIYF
TRBJ2-3	.	TRBD1	TRBV28	TGTGCCACCGTGACAGGGGGCTCCGCGGATACGCAGTATTTT	CATVTGGSADTQYF
TRBJ2-1	.	TRBD1	TRBV5-1	TGCGCCAGCAGCTTGGGTATTGGGACAGGGGACAATGAGCAGTTCTTC	CASSLGIGTGDNEQFF
TRBJ2-1	few	TRBD2	TRBV28	TGTGCCAGCAGTTTACCCAAACCTAGCGGGAGGGCCGGCAATGAGCAGTTCTTC	CASSLPKPSGRAGNEQFF
TRBJ2-7	.	TRBD2	TRBV7-9	TGTGCCAGCAGCTTCAATAGGGGACTAGCGTTTGAGAGCTCCTACGAGCAGTACTTC	CASSFNRGLAFESSYEQYF
TRBJ1-1	.	.	TRBV6-4	TGTGCCAGCAGTGACGGGACACGCAGAGAAGCTTTCTTT	CASSDGTRREAFF
TRBJ2-7	once	TRBD2	TRBV28	TGTGCCAGGAGGAGCGGGAGGGCCTCGTCCAAGCAGTACTTC	CARRSGRASSKQYF
TRBJ2-1	.	.	TRBV5-6	TGTGCCAGCAGCTCAGGCTCCCACCTTGGCAATGAGCAGTTCTTC	CASSSGSHLGNEQFF
TRBJ2-3	once	.	TRBV4-1	TGCGCCAGCAGCCAAATTTCCCTCACAGATACGCAGTATTTT	CASSQISLTDTQYF
TRBJ1-1	.	.	TRBV14	TGTGCCAGCAGCCCGACGACGGGATACCTTGCTGAAGCTTTCTTT	CASSPTTGYLAEAFF
TRBJ2-7	few	.	TRBV6-6	TGTGCCAGCAGTTCTGCTCGCGCGGGGCGCGAGCAGTACTTC	CASSSARAGREQYF
TRBJ2-3	.	.	TRBV13	TGTGCCAGCAGCTCAAAAACTAGCTACGACACAGATACGCAGTATTTT	CASSSKTSYDTDTQYF
TRBJ1-1	.	.	TRBV5-4	TGTGCCAGCAGCTCGGGGGGTGTCGTCACTGAAGCTTTCTTT	CASSSGGVVTEAFF
TRBJ2-7	.	.	TRBV9	TGTGCCAGCAGCCAGGGTTTCGACTCCTACGAGCAGTACTTC	CASSQGFDSYEQYF
TRBJ2-1	.	.	TRBV2	TGTGCCAGCGAACAGGACCACAATGAGCAGTTCTTC	CASEQDHNEQFF
TRBJ1-4	.	TRBD1	TRBV28	TGTGCCAGCAGTTTGGACAGGGGGCGATTTTCCGGACCGGGGACTAATGAAAAACTGTTTTTT	CASSLDRGRFSGPGTNEKLFF
TRBJ2-7	.	TRBD2	TRBV11-2	TGTGCCAGCAGTAGCGGGGGGGGCCGCTACGAGCAGTACTTC	CASSSGGGRYEQYF
TRBJ2-3	.	TRBD2	TRBV5-6	TGTGCCAGCAGCTCGCGGGGGGGCACAGATACGCAGTATTTT	CASSSRGGTDTQYF
TRBJ1-1	.	.	TRBV2	TGTGCCAGCAGTGAGCGACAGGAGAGACCTGAAGCTTTCTTT	CASSERQERPEAFF
TRBJ2-3	.	.	TRBV11-2	TGTGCCAGCAGCTCAGGGTTAGCGGGCACAGATACGCAGTATTTT	CASSSGLAGTDTQYF
TRBJ1-1	.	.	TRBV6-4	TGTGCCAGCAGTGTTGAGGTGAACACTGAAGCTTTCTTT	CASSVEVNTEAFF
TRBJ2-1	.	.	TRBV27	TGTGCCAGCAGTAAGGGGAATGAGCAGTTCTTC	CASSKGNEQFF
TRBJ1-3	.	.	TRBV2	TGTGCCAGTCAGGGTGGCGCTGGAAACACCATATATTTT	CASQGGAGNTIYF
TRBJ1-1	.	.	TRBV13	TGTGCCAGCAGCTTAGGGTGGGCGGGGAACACTGAAGCTTTCTTT	CASSLGWAGNTEAFF
TRBJ1-2	.	TRBD1	TRBV11-2	TGTGCCAGCAGCTTTGGACAGGGGTCCTTCTATGGCTACACCTTC	CASSFGQGSFYGYTF